Listed below are T cell receptor beta chains from one sample, sequenced in a study of T cells in Graves' hyperthyroidism and ophthalmopathy. TCRdb reanalysed the multiplex PCR reads using MiXCR and keeps one entry per CDR3 protein. Altogether about 270,000 distinct CDR3 sequences are present, 13% to 15% being singletons, with the ten largest covering around 30%. Sequences were obtained from blood. These receptors originate from a woman in her fifties or sixties with Graves' hyperthyroidism that later progressed to Graves' ophthalmopathy. Both conserved end residues are part of each CDR3. The D gene is left open where the match is weak. Only part of the rows carry a size: once, few, many, or a class if the clone is expanded.

clone_size: NA; j_call: TRBJ2-7; v_call: TRBV7-8; d_call: TRBD2; cdr3_aa: CASSSTGGPYEQYF; cdr3_nt: TGTGCCAGCAGCTCCACGGGAGGACCCTACGAGCAGTACTTC
clone_size: many; j_call: TRBJ2-1; v_call: TRBV20-1; d_call: TRBD1; cdr3_aa: CSAYQGQGAGEQFF; cdr3_nt: TGCAGTGCCTACCAGGGACAGGGGGCTGGTGAGCAGTTCTTC
clone_size: many; j_call: TRBJ2-3; v_call: TRBV5-1; d_call: NA; cdr3_aa: CASSRGVSGHSTDTQYF; cdr3_nt: TGCGCCAGCAGCCGAGGGGTCAGCGGCCACAGCACAGATACGCAGTATTTT
clone_size: many; j_call: TRBJ2-3; v_call: TRBV27; d_call: NA; cdr3_aa: CASSLMAGVSDTQYF; cdr3_nt: TGTGCCAGCAGTTTGATGGCAGGGGTATCAGATACGCAGTATTTT
clone_size: many; j_call: TRBJ2-3; v_call: TRBV2; d_call: NA; cdr3_aa: CASTPERAKDTQYF; cdr3_nt: TGTGCCAGCACCCCGGAGAGGGCCAAAGATACGCAGTATTTT
clone_size: many; j_call: TRBJ2-5; v_call: TRBV5-1; d_call: TRBD1; cdr3_aa: CASRIRGDREETQYF; cdr3_nt: TGCGCCAGCAGGATACGAGGGGACAGAGAAGAGACCCAGTACTTC
clone_size: many; j_call: TRBJ2-3; v_call: TRBV18; d_call: TRBD2; cdr3_aa: CASSPGTSGDTQYF; cdr3_nt: TGTGCCAGCTCACCGGGGACTAGCGGTGATACGCAGTATTTT
clone_size: NA; j_call: TRBJ2-5; v_call: TRBV5-4; d_call: NA; cdr3_aa: CASSLYGISQETQYF; cdr3_nt: TGTGCCAGCAGCTTGTACGGGATTAGCCAAGAGACCCAGTACTTC
clone_size: many; j_call: TRBJ2-7; v_call: TRBV20-1; d_call: TRBD2; cdr3_aa: CSAQRESSYEQYF; cdr3_nt: TGCAGTGCGCAGCGGGAGTCTTCCTACGAGCAGTACTTC
clone_size: many; j_call: TRBJ2-7; v_call: TRBV2; d_call: NA; cdr3_aa: CASLLGGTEQYF; cdr3_nt: TGTGCCAGCCTCCTAGGCGGGACTGAGCAGTACTTC
clone_size: NA; j_call: TRBJ1-6; v_call: TRBV20-1; d_call: NA; cdr3_aa: CSACTDSDNSPLHF; cdr3_nt: TGCAGTGCTTGTACCGACAGCGATAATTCACCCCTCCACTTT
clone_size: many; j_call: TRBJ2-1; v_call: TRBV2; d_call: TRBD1; cdr3_aa: CASQEGQLDNEQFF; cdr3_nt: TGTGCCAGCCAAGAGGGACAGCTGGACAATGAGCAGTTCTTC
clone_size: many; j_call: TRBJ1-4; v_call: TRBV12-3/TRBV12-4; d_call: NA; cdr3_aa: CASLVSPRLGEKLFF; cdr3_nt: TGTGCCAGCCTTGTTTCCCCACGGTTGGGAGAAAAACTGTTTTTT
clone_size: NA; j_call: TRBJ2-3; v_call: TRBV20-1; d_call: TRBD2; cdr3_aa: CSASGGTSGTTDTQYF; cdr3_nt: TGCAGTGCTAGTGGGGGGACTAGCGGAACCACAGATACGCAGTATTTT
clone_size: many; j_call: TRBJ1-2; v_call: TRBV28; d_call: NA; cdr3_aa: CASSLFGGDGAQGGYTF; cdr3_nt: TGTGCCAGCAGCCTCTTTGGGGGCGACGGCGCCCAAGGCGGCTACACCTTC
clone_size: few; j_call: TRBJ1-6; v_call: TRBV3-1; d_call: NA; cdr3_aa: CASSQDGGVLGNSPLHF; cdr3_nt: TGTGCCAGCAGCCAAGATGGCGGGGTTTTAGGGAATTCACCCCTCCACTTT
clone_size: NA; j_call: TRBJ2-1; v_call: TRBV28; d_call: TRBD2; cdr3_aa: CASSFPSGYNEQFF; cdr3_nt: TGTGCCAGCAGTTTTCCTAGCGGGTACAATGAGCAGTTCTTC
clone_size: many; j_call: TRBJ2-1; v_call: TRBV30; d_call: TRBD2; cdr3_aa: CAWTSGNSYNEQFF; cdr3_nt: TGTGCCTGGACTAGCGGGAACTCCTACAATGAGCAGTTCTTC
clone_size: many; j_call: TRBJ1-6; v_call: TRBV28; d_call: NA; cdr3_aa: CASSQRTVWDSPLHF; cdr3_nt: TGTGCCAGCAGCCAACGGACTGTATGGGATTCACCCCTCCACTTT
clone_size: many; j_call: TRBJ2-3; v_call: TRBV20-1; d_call: TRBD1; cdr3_aa: CSARDRGDTQYF; cdr3_nt: TGCAGTGCTAGGGACAGGGGAGATACGCAGTATTTT
clone_size: NA; j_call: TRBJ2-2; v_call: TRBV30; d_call: NA; cdr3_aa: CAWRDRNTGELFF; cdr3_nt: TGTGCCTGGAGGGACAGGAACACCGGGGAGCTGTTTTTT
clone_size: NA; j_call: TRBJ2-5; v_call: TRBV11-1; d_call: TRBD2; cdr3_aa: CASSAGLAGGSGPAQYF; cdr3_nt: TGTGCCAGCAGCGCGGGACTAGCGGGGGGCTCGGGTCCGGCCCAGTACTTC
clone_size: many; j_call: TRBJ2-7; v_call: TRBV4-1; d_call: NA; cdr3_aa: CASSQGHPLAEQYF; cdr3_nt: TGCGCCAGCAGCCAAGGCCACCCCCTGGCCGAGCAGTACTTC
clone_size: NA; j_call: TRBJ2-3; v_call: TRBV20-1; d_call: TRBD2; cdr3_aa: CSASPLGAGGPTQYF; cdr3_nt: TGCAGTGCTAGCCCTCTAGGAGCGGGAGGGCCGACGCAGTATTTT
clone_size: many; j_call: TRBJ2-1; v_call: TRBV7-9; d_call: NA; cdr3_aa: CASSLGQNNEQFF; cdr3_nt: TGTGCCAGCAGCTTAGGGCAGAACAATGAGCAGTTCTTC